The 19 T cell receptor beta chains below all came from one sample that was sequenced in a study of blood T cell repertoires in COVID-19. Profiling relied on immunoSEQ multiplex PCR, and the TCRdb table lists in-frame clones only, not all of them. Altogether around 140,000 clones are present, more than 65% being singletons, with the ten largest covering roughly 10%. The specimen sequenced was peripheral blood. The receptors derive from a man in his 60s with active or convalescent COVID-19.

The DNA for the CDR3 is TGTGCCAGCAGCTTCCATGGGGGACCTCGGGGGAATGAGCAGTTCTTC. It codes for CASSFHGGPRGNEQFF. The rearrangement links TRBV7-2 to TRBJ2-1; D may be TRBD2 (6 bases). Germline V CDR1 and CDR2: SGHTA, FQGNSA. This CDR3 contains 16 residues. Between the trimmed V and J ends, which lost 3 bases and 7 bases, there was a span of 19 bases.

The gene calls are TRBV7-9 and TRBJ1-2; TRBD1 is a possible D gene (5 bases). Trimming left V 2 bases short and J 0 bases short, with 19 bases between. The CDR3 loop spans 18 amino acids. The germline V gene encodes CDR1 SEHNR and CDR2 FQNEAQ (reference sequence). CDR3 DNA: TGTGCCAGCAGCTTACGCCAGACAGTAATGGAAGCTAACTATGGCTACACCTTC. Its protein is CASSLRQTVMEANYGYTF.

CDR3 region: CASSFGTAGEKLFF. The CDR3 DNA follows: TGTGCCAGCAGCTTCGGGACAGCGGGCGAAAAACTGTTTTTT. The chain uses TRBV5-6 and TRBJ1-4, with 7 bases matching TRBD1. This CDR3 has 14 amino acids. Germline CDR1 is SGHDT and CDR2 is YYEEEE. J gave up 8 bases and V 2 bases, and 6 bases lay outside the gene matches.

The V gene is TRBV19, the J gene TRBJ1-5; 8 nucleotides match TRBD1. J was trimmed by 7 bases and V by 4 bases; bases with no gene match: 15. Per germline, CDR1 LNHDA and CDR2 SQIVND (reference sequence). The CDR3 covers 17 residues. CDR3 amino acids: CASSKSRGQGGSQPQHF. In nucleotides, the CDR3 is TGTGCCAGTAGTAAAAGTAGAGGACAGGGAGGTTCGCAGCCCCAGCATTTT.

The chain is built from TRBV7-8 and TRBJ1-6, with 7 bases matching TRBD1. This CDR3 is built from 15 residues. J lost 9 bases, V lost 5 bases, and 10 bases had no gene match. Germline V gene sequence: CDR1 SGHVS, CDR2 FQNEAQ. The CDR3 here is CASSPGDRVGSPLHF. The CDR3 nucleotides read TGTGCCAGCAGCCCCGGAGACAGGGTGGGTTCACCCCTCCACTTT.

V gene TRBV2 combines with J gene TRBJ1-6; D might be TRBD1 (5 bases). The ends were cut back, 6 bases at V and 6 bases at J, with 15 bases in the middle. The germline CDR1 and CDR2 sequences are SNHLY and FYNNEI. There are 15 residues in the CDR3. CDR3 in amino acids: CASSREGIFNSPLHF. For the CDR3, the DNA is TGTGCCAGCAGCAGGGAGGGGATATTTAATTCACCCCTCCACTTT.

This rearrangement joins TRBV10-3 to TRBJ1-2; tentatively, D is TRBD1 (5 bases). Germline V gene sequence: CDR1 ENHRY, CDR2 SYGVKD. The CDR3 has 15 amino acids. Between the trimmed V and J ends, which lost 4 bases and 6 bases, there was a span of 18 bases. In DNA, the CDR3 is TGTGCCATCAGTGCAACCGCCAGGGCCGCTGATGGCTACACCTTC. Residues: CAISATARAADGYTF.

The gene calls are TRBV9 and TRBJ2-3; the D gene is possibly TRBD2 (6 bases). The CDR3 contains 17 residues. Germline CDR1 SGDLS, CDR2 YYNGEE. Trimming removed 2 bases from V and 0 bases from J, with 16 bases in between. CDR3 loop: CASSVRDSGTSTDTQYF. The CDR3 bases are TGTGCCAGCAGCGTTCGGGATAGCGGTACTAGCACAGATACGCAGTATTTT. Using reference TRBV9 and TRBJ2-3 for the parts outside the CDR3, the full variable domain is DSGVTQTPKHLITATGQRVTLRCSPRSGDLSVYWYQQSLDQGLQFLIQYYNGEERAKGNILERFSAQQFPDLHSELNLSSLELGDSALYFCASSVRDSGTSTDTQYFGPGTRLTVL.

CDR3 loop: CASSSMEAGNYGYTF. The DNA for the CDR3 is TGTGCCAGCAGTTCAATGGAAGCGGGTAACTATGGCTACACCTTC. V and J are TRBV6-5 and TRBJ1-2; D is uncertain. Germline loops: CDR1 MNHEY, CDR2 SVGAGI. Trimming left V 4 bases short and J 1 base short, with 13 bases between. The CDR3 runs to 15 residues.

This clone was detected only a few times. V is TRBV30 and J is TRBJ1-6, with a weak D call TRBD1 (5 bases). V was shortened by 0 bases and J by 7 bases, with 10 bases between the two germline ends. This CDR3 comprises 14 residues. Germline assignment: CDR1 GTSNPN and CDR2 SVGIG (reference sequence). The CDR3 loop is CAWSVAGKNSPLHF. The CDR3, as DNA: TGTGCCTGGAGTGTGGCAGGGAAAAATTCACCCCTCCACTTT. The full variable domain, rest sourced from reference TRBV30 and TRBJ1-6, is SQTIHQWPATLVQPVGSPLSLECTVEGTSNPNLYWYRQAAGRGLQLLFYSVGIGQISSEVPQNLSASRPQDRQFILSSKKLLLSDSGFYLCAWSVAGKNSPLHFGNGTRLTVT.

V is TRBV29-1 and J is TRBJ1-3, with TRBD1 as a possible D gene (5 bases). The V end was cut by 5 bases, the J end by 0 bases, with 11 bases between. The V gene's germline CDR1 is SQVTM and CDR2 ANQGSEA. CDR3 length equals 14 residues. The CDR3 protein is CSVLQASSGNTIYF. DNA for the CDR3: TGCAGCGTTCTACAGGCCTCCTCTGGAAACACCATATATTTT.

V usage is TRBV3-1 (or the pseudogene TRBV3-2) and J usage is TRBJ2-7, with 7 bases identical to TRBD1. The junction had 9 bases not matched to a gene; V was cut back by 4 bases and J by 3 bases. Germline-derived CDR1 and CDR2 are LGHDT and YNNKEL (reference sequence). CDR3 length: 15 residues. For the CDR3, the DNA is TGTGCCAGCAGCCTCCGAACCGGGACAGACTACGAGCAGTACTTC. It is translated as CASSLRTGTDYEQYF.

This clone came up once. The chain links TRBV4-2 to TRBJ1-5; TRBD1 might be the D (6 bases). The CDR3 sequence is 16 residues long. Germline-derived CDR1 and CDR2 are LGHNA and YNFKEQ. V dropped 1 base and J dropped 2 bases, with 12 bases sitting between them. CDR3 amino acids: CASSQVQGLGNQPQHF. The CDR3 DNA follows: TGTGCCAGCAGCCAAGTACAGGGTTTGGGCAATCAGCCCCAGCATTTT.

This rearrangement joins TRBV7-9 to TRBJ2-2; 13 nucleotides line up with TRBD2. CDR1 SEHNR and CDR2 FQNEAQ come from the germline V gene (reference sequence). V lost 11 bases to trimming and J lost 0 bases; unmatched junction nucleotides: 3. This CDR3 is 15 amino acids long. The CDR3 nucleotides read TGTGCCGGGGGACTAGCGGGAACGAACACCGGGGAGCTGTTTTTT. Encoded protein: CAGGLAGTNTGELFF.

The rearrangement joins TRBV6-5 to TRBJ1-2; TRBD1 agrees at 11 bases. The germline CDR1 and CDR2 sequences are MNHEY and SVGAGI. Losses at the gene ends were 2 bases for V and 8 bases for J; bases not matched to a gene: 4. There are 14 residues in the CDR3. Here the CDR3 reads CASSYTGTGGGYTF. The CDR3 coding sequence is TGTGCCAGCAGTTACACCGGGACAGGGGGGGGCTACACCTTC.

This chain links TRBV23-1 with TRBJ2-3, with 9 bases aligning to TRBD2. TRBV23-1 is sorted into the ORF group, with uncertain function. The CDR3 has 18 residues. Trimming at V came to 3 bases and at J to 6 bases, leaving 16 bases not matched to a gene. CDR3 sequence: CASSHPPEVAGVGDTQYF. The CDR3 coding sequence is TGCGCCAGCAGTCACCCCCCTGAGGTAGCGGGAGTGGGGGATACGCAGTATTTT.

The chain has TRBV2 and TRBJ2-5, with D hard to call. The CDR3 spans 11 residues. The germline V gene encodes CDR1 SNHLY and CDR2 FYNNEI. Trimming left V 4 bases short and J 5 bases short, with 5 bases between. The CDR3 reads CASSVVETQYF. The CDR3 nucleotides are TGTGCCAGCAGTGTCGTGGAGACCCAGTACTTC.

The rearrangement uses TRBV9 and TRBJ1-2; possibly TRBD1 for D (5 bases). The germline V and J ends were trimmed by 3 bases and 8 bases, with 20 bases remaining between them. This CDR3 spans 15 amino acids. Germline lookup yields CDR1 SGDLS and CDR2 YYNGEE. In DNA form, the CDR3 reads TGTGCCAGCAGCGAGTCCCCGGGAGGGGCGGGGGGCTACACCTTC. As protein: CASSESPGGAGGYTF.

This clone was observed a few times. The V and J genes are TRBV19 and TRBJ1-5; 7 nucleotides line up with TRBD1. Germline V CDR1 and CDR2: LNHDA, SQIVND (reference sequence). Trimming cost V 3 bases and J 1 base; bases outside gene matches: 9. The CDR3 totals 17 residues. DNA of the CDR3: TGTGCCAGTAGTATTAGGACAGGCCCTACAAGCAATCAGCCCCAGCATTTT. It translates to CASSIRTGPTSNQPQHF.